This TCR beta chain originates from a study of shared clonotypes between healthy human individuals. Study findings and constraints: Sampling covered blood only; tissue repertoires likely differ. Incompleteness in sorted-subset sequencing, despite large depth, was shown by rarefaction.

Assay used: immunoSEQ multiplex PCR; TCRdb lists only in-frame clones, some missing. The sample lists about 1.5 million clones, around 98% occurring once. The authors divided CD4+ cells into CD45RA+ naive and CD45RA-negative memory subsets. About this clone itself: Its antigen is undetermined.

There are 16 residues in the CDR3. Germline loops: CDR1 SSHAT, CDR2 FNYEAQ (reference sequence). V lost 5 bases to trimming and J lost 3 bases; unmatched junction nucleotides: 10. V usage is TRBV7-7 and J usage is TRBJ2-1; 7 positions agree with TRBD1. This TCR was sampled from a man in his thirties or forties in good health. The sequencing sample was made of naive CD4+ T cells sorted from blood. Subset denoted: CD45RA+ positively selected. CDR3 in DNA: TGTGCCAGCAGCCCGGGGCCCAGGGGGAACTACAATGAGCAGTTCTTC. Amino acid sequence: CASSPGPRGNYNEQFF.